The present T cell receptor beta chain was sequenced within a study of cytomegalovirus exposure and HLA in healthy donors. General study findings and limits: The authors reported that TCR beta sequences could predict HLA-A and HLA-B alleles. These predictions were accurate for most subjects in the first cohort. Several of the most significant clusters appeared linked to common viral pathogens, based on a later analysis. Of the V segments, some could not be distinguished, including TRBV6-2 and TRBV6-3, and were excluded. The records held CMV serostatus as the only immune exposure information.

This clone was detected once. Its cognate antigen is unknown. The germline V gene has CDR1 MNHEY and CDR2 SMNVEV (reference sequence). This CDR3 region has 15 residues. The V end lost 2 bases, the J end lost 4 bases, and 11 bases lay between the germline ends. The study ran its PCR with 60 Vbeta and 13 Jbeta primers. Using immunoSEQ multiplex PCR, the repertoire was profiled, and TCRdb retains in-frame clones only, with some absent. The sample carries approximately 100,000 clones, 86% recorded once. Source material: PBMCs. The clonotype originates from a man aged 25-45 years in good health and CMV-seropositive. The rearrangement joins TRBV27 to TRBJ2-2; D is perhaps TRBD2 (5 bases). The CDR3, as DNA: TGTGCCAGCAGTTTAGAGCGGAGACCCACCGGGGAGCTGTTTTTT. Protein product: CASSLERRPTGELFF.